The present T cell receptor beta chain was sequenced within a study of T cell repertoires in cytomegalovirus infection. For the study at large: Carrying CMV and the relevant HLA type showed in public TCR beta signatures. Study-level points and caveats: Cumulative frequency of public TCR beta families picked out carriers of CMV plus the relevant HLA.

Only a few counts were recorded for this clonotype. The antigen is not known. TCRdb analysed the reads with MiXCR anew, one entry per CDR3 protein. Among approximately 300,000 distinct CDR3 sequences, just under 25% were seen once, and the ten largest hold 10% to 15%. CDR3 length equals 11 residues. Germline V gene sequence: CDR1 SGHVS, CDR2 FQNEAQ. The ends were cut back, 5 bases at V and 3 bases at J, with 5 bases in the middle. The V gene is TRBV7-8, the J gene TRBJ2-7; D is unclear. The sample was cultured PBMCs, taken from culture after CMV antigen stimulation. This TCR was sampled from a human donor in good health (CMV status not recorded). Some clones in this sample may be carry-over from other donors' samples. The CDR3 sequence is CASSPDYEQYV. DNA for the CDR3: TGTGCCAGCAGCCCGGACTACGAGCAGTACGTC.